Listed below are T cell receptor beta chains from one sample, sequenced in a study of blood T cell repertoires in COVID-19. Libraries were prepared by immunoSEQ multiplex PCR; TCRdb keeps only in-frame clonotypes and omits some of them. The sample contains more than 250,000 clones, roughly 88% of which appear only once. Sample: peripheral blood. The receptors derive from a woman aged 30 to 39 with COVID-19, enrolled during active disease. The conserved cysteine and the conserved F or W are not part of the CDR3 here. The D gene is left open where the match is weak. Clone size appears in some rows only: once, few, many, or a class for an expanded clone.

V	D	length	size	CDR3
TRBV19	NA	11	NA	ASSIEKGDTIY
TRBV6-5	NA	10	NA	ASSPPLGGQY
TRBV7-9	NA	16	NA	ASSLVGLRDTTNEKLF
TRBV28	NA	15	once	ASSFDLLEAGANVLT
TRBV6-5	TRBD2	14	NA	ASSYPASGGPVTQY
TRBV20-1	NA	9	NA	SPRAYNEQF
TRBV3-1/TRBV3-2	TRBD2	14	NA	ASSRSLAGGGETQY
TRBV2	TRBD1	11	once	ASGRGTGFGYT
TRBV11-3	TRBD2	12	NA	ASSFSSGVETQY
TRBV6-5	TRBD1	14	NA	ASSYSRTGTGNTIY
TRBV6-5	NA	12	NA	ASTETPGGYGYT
TRBV2	NA	13	NA	ASSRHGSGNQPQH
TRBV11-2	NA	13	NA	ASSPLVSPYNEQF
TRBV11-3	NA	11	NA	ASSFRQGLSAF
TRBV7-3	NA	15	NA	ASSSTGRGTNTGELF
TRBV7-8	TRBD1	12	NA	ASSSPQGAYEQY
TRBV3-1/TRBV3-2	NA	9	few	ASRGGTEAF
TRBV28	TRBD1	13	NA	ASSSGQGANYGYT
TRBV18	TRBD1	11	NA	ASSPLDREGYT
TRBV7-6	TRBD1	14	NA	ASTLTPGTGVSPLH
TRBV5-6	NA	11	once	ASSRPRGYGYT
TRBV5-1	TRBD1	13	NA	ASRTGGTGANVLT
TRBV5-1	NA	11	NA	ASKLATNEKLF
TRBV19	NA	12	NA	ASRGPTGQETQY
TRBV2	NA	11	NA	ASQTETNTEAF
TRBV5-1	NA	11	NA	ASSPGTSETQY
TRBV7-9	TRBD1	12	NA	ASSLGQGGEKLF
TRBV7-2	NA	10	NA	ASSFSAGELF
TRBV6-8	NA	11	NA	ASTPQSNYGYT
TRBV21-1	NA	13	NA	ASSNGGGSYNEQF
TRBV5-4	NA	11	few	AARTSPNSPLH
TRBV6-1	TRBD1	13	NA	ASSDPGTAKETQY
TRBV28	NA	13	NA	ASSSDSPSTDTQY
TRBV15	TRBD2	15	NA	ATSSDLAGGKQETQY
TRBV27	TRBD1	11	NA	ASSWTGRTEAF
TRBV19	NA	13	NA	ASSFLSSYNSPLH
TRBV5-1	NA	9	once	ASSQNTEAF
TRBV6-5	TRBD1	12	NA	ASRGGQGAPEAF
TRBV19	NA	15	NA	ASCPLDSIMHTGELF
TRBV5-1	TRBD1	12	NA	ASSAGQRPMALH
TRBV6-6	NA	12	NA	ASSYSGAGSPLH
TRBV7-2	TRBD2	15	once	ASSQGRSGGSSGELF
TRBV4-1	TRBD2	13	NA	ASSLSRGGADEQY
TRBV2	TRBD2	15	NA	ASGKAGGYLTHNEQF
TRBV5-1	NA	15	NA	ASSSHSAASNYNEQF
TRBV4-1	NA	12	NA	ASSQDRGMDTQY
TRBV5-6	NA	12	NA	ASSVDRLHEKLF
TRBV9	TRBD1	13	once	ASGRGQGTQETQY
TRBV19	TRBD1	12	NA	ASSTTGGNTEAF